This T cell receptor beta chain appears in the sequencing data of a study of identical twins. In the case of this clonotype: Antigen unknown.

Study-wide findings and caveats: Findings depended on cross-sectional statistics rather than tracking the same donors. The more abundant beta clonotypes in cord blood had fewer insertions, and memory repertoires did not show this.

Template switching supplied a universal primer site; unique molecular identifiers were carried on the cDNA. TCRdb reprocessed the 5' RACE reads via MiXCR and lists one record per CDR3 protein. The sample has 300,000 to 350,000 distinct CDR3 sequences, approximately 13% seen once; the top ten hold just over 7%. This CDR3 comprises 16 residues. Germline V lookup: CDR1 SQVTM, CDR2 ANQGSEA. The junction had 7 bases not matched to a gene; V was cut back by 0 bases and J by 0 bases. The same sample was also used in a study of yellow fever vaccine responses in identical twins. Per that paper: Reportedly, twins' vaccine T cell responses looked partly convergent and partly personalized.

The origin of this receptor is a woman aged 18-35 years in good health. The chain recombines TRBV29-1 with TRBJ2-7; 8 bases are a match to TRBD1. Sequencing was performed on CD8+ T cells sorted from blood. CDR3: CSVEDPRQGSSYEQYF. CDR3 DNA sequence: TGCAGCGTTGAAGATCCGAGACAGGGGAGCTCCTACGAGCAGTACTTC.